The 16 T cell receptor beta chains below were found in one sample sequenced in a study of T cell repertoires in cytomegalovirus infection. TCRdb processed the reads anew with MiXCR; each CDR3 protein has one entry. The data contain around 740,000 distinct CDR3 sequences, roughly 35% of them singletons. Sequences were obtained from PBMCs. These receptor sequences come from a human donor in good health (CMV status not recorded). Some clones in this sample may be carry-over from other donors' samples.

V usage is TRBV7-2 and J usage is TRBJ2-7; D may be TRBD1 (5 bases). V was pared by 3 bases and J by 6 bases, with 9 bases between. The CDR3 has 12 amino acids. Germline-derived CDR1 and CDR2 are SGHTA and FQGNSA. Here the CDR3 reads CASSFLGVEQYF. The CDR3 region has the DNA TGTGCCAGCAGCTTCCTAGGGGTCGAGCAGTACTTC.

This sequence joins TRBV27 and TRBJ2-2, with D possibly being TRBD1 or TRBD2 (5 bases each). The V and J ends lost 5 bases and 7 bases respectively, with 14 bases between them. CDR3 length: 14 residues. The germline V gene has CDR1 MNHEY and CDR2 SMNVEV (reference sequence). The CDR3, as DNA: TGTGCCAGCAGTACCCGGGGCCCCCGCGGGGAGCTGTTTTTT. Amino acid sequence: CASSTRGPRGELFF.

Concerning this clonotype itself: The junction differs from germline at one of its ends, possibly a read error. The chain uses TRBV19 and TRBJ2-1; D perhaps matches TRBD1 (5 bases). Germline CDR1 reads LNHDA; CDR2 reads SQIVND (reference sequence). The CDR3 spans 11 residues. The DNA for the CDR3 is TGTGCCAGTAGCGCGGACAATGAGCCGTTCTTC. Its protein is CASSADNEPFF.

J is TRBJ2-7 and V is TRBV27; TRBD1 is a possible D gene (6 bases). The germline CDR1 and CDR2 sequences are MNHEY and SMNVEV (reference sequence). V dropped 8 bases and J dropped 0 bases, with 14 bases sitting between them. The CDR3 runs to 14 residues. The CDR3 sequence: CASSDRPISYEQYF. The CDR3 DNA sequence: TGTGCCAGCTCGGACAGACCTATCTCCTACGAGCAGTACTTC.

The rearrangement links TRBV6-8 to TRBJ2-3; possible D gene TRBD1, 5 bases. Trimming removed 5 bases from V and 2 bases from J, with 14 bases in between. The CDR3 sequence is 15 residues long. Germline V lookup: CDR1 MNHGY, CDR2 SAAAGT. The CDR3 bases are TGTGCCAGCAGTAAGCACCAGGGATACACAGATACGCAGTATTTT. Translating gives CASSKHQGYTDTQYF.

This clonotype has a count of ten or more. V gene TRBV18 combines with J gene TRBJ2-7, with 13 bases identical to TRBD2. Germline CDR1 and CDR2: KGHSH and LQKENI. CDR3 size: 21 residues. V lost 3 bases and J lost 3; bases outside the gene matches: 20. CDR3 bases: TGTGCCAGCTCACCCGCACTAGCGGGAGGGACGGATCGTATGAACCTCTACGAGCAGTACTTC. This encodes CASSPALAGGTDRMNLYEQYF. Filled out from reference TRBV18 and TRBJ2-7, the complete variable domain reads NAGVMQNPRHLVRRRGQEARLRCSPMKGHSHVYWYRQLPEEGLKFMVYLQKENIIDESGMPKERFSAEFPKEGPSILRIQQVVRGDSAAYFCASSPALAGGTDRMNLYEQYFGPGTRLTVT.

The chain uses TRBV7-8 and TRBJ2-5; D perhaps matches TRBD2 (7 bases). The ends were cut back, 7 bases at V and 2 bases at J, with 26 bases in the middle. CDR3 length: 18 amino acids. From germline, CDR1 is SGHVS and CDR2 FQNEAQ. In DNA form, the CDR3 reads TGTGCCAGCATCAAATATGTAGGGGGGGGGGAGGTACAAGAGACCCAGTACTTC. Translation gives CASIKYVGGGEVQETQYF.

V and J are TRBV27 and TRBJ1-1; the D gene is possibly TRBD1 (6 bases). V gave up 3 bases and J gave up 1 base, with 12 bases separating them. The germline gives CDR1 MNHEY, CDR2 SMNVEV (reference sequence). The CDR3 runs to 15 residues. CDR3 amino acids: CASSFGQGTNTEAFF. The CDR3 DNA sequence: TGTGCCAGCAGTTTCGGGCAGGGGACGAACACTGAAGCTTTCTTT.

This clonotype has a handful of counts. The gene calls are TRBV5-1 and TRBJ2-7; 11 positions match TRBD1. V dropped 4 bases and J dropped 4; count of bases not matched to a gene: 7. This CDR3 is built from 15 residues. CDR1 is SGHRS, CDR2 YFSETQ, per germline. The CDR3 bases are TGCGCCAGCAGCCCGGGACAGGGGGGATCATACGAGCAGTACTTC. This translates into CASSPGQGGSYEQYF. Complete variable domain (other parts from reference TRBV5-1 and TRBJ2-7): KAGVTQTPRYLIKTRGQQVTLSCSPISGHRSVSWYQQTPGQGLQFLFEYFSETQRNKGNFPGRFSGRQFSNSRSEMNVSTLELGDSALYLCASSPGQGGSYEQYFGPGTRLTVT.

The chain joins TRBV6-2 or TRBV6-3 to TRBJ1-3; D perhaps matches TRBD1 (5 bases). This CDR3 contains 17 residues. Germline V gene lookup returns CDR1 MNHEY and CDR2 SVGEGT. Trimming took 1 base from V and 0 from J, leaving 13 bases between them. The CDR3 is CASSYFVGRISGNTIYF. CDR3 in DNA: TGTGCCAGCAGTTACTTTGTGGGGCGGATCTCTGGAAACACCATATATTTT.

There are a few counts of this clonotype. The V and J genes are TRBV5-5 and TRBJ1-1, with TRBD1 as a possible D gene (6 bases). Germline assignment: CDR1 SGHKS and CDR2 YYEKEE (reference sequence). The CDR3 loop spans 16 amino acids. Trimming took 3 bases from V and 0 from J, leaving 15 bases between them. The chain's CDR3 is CASSSPGGGMNTEAFF. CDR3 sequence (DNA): TGTGCCAGCAGCTCCCCTGGTGGGGGCATGAACACTGAAGCTTTCTTT.

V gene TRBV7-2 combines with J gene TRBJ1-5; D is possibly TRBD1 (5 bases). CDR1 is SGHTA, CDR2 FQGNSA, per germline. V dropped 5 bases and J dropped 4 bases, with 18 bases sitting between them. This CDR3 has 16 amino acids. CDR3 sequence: CASSHQRGFQNQPQHF. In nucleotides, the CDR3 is TGTGCCAGCAGCCACCAGAGGGGATTCCAGAATCAGCCCCAGCATTTT.

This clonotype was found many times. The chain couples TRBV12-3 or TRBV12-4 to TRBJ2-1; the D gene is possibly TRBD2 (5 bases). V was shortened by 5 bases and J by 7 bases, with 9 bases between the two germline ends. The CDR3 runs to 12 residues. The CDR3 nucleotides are TGTGCCAGCAGTAGACTAATGAATGAGCAGTTCTTC. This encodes CASSRLMNEQFF.

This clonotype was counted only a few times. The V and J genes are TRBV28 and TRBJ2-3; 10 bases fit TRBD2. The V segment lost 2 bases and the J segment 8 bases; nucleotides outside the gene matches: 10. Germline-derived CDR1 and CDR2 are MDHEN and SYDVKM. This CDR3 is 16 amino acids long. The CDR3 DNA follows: TGTGCCAGCAGTTTAAAGGCGCTAGCGGGAGTCGGTACGCAGTATTTT. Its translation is CASSLKALAGVGTQYF.

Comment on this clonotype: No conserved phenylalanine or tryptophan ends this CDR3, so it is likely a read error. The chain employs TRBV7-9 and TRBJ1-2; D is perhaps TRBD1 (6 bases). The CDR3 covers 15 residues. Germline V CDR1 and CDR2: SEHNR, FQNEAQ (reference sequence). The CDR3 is CASRLADSGDYGYTI. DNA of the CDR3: TGTGCCAGCAGATTAGCGGACAGCGGGGACTATGGCTACACCATC.

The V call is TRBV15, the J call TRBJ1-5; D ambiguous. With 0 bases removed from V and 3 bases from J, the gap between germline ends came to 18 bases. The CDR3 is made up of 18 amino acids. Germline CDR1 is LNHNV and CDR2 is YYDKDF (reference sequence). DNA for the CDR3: TGTGCCACCAGCAGAGATTTCGCGGGCGGAGCGATCAATCAGCCCCAGCATTTT. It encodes CATSRDFAGGAINQPQHF.